The present T cell receptor beta chain was sequenced within a study of Ad26.COV2.S vaccination and SARS-CoV-2 variants. Study as a whole: Enrolled in COV1001, the donor was in the Ad26.COV2.S trial arm, which received the vaccine.

The CDR3 runs 12 residues. Trimming took 1 base from V and 12 from J, leaving 10 bases between them. The germline V gene has CDR1 SEHNR and CDR2 FQNEAQ (reference sequence). Treatment reported: over 15 received Ad26.COV2.S at low or high dose, single or two shots; about five received placebo; per-sample allocation not given. At day 63 after the first vaccine or placebo injection, samples were drawn. Donation came from an adult in Boston who was aged 18-55 years. TCRdb's copy holds only in-frame clones and misses some; the assay was immunoSEQ multiplex PCR. The data show around 300,000 clones, with 90% seen just once and over 5% held by the top ten.

The genes are TRBV7-9 and TRBJ2-1, with D possibly matching TRBD1 (5 bases). The sequence was collected from a person between 18 and 65 years old who received the Ad26.COV2.S COVID-19 vaccine or a placebo. The sequencing here drew on peripheral blood, taken in a trial of Ad26.COV2.S vaccine versus placebo. The CDR3, as DNA: TGTGCCAGCAGCTTAGGCCGCCAGGGGCAGTTCTTC. It translates to CASSLGRQGQFF.